This T cell receptor (beta chain) was sequenced during a study of blood T cell repertoires in COVID-19. Whole-study context: Samples came from the United States, Italy and Spain, spanning acute and convalescent COVID-19. The cDNA or gDNA used as material had been derived from T cells, B-cell-depleted T cells, or PBMCs.

Exposed study participants had met a COVID-19 case within 2 weeks before entry. Germline V gene sequence: CDR1 SGDLS, CDR2 YYNGEE. This CDR3 spans 14 amino acids. V lost 4 bases, J lost 4 bases, and 6 bases stayed unmatched. TCRdb's table, derived via immunoSEQ multiplex PCR, lists solely in-frame clones and lacks some. The top ten clones hold approximately 5% of a sample with fewer than 300,000 clones, around 84% of them seen once. This chain links TRBV9 with TRBJ2-5, with 8 positions matching TRBD1. The sequencing sample was made of PBMCs or T cells enriched from blood (not recorded which). The source of this sequence is a man in his forties who had been exposed to COVID-19. The CDR3 DNA is TGTGCCAGCAGCCCATGGACAGGGATAGAGACCCAGTACTTC. Its translation is CASSPWTGIETQYF.